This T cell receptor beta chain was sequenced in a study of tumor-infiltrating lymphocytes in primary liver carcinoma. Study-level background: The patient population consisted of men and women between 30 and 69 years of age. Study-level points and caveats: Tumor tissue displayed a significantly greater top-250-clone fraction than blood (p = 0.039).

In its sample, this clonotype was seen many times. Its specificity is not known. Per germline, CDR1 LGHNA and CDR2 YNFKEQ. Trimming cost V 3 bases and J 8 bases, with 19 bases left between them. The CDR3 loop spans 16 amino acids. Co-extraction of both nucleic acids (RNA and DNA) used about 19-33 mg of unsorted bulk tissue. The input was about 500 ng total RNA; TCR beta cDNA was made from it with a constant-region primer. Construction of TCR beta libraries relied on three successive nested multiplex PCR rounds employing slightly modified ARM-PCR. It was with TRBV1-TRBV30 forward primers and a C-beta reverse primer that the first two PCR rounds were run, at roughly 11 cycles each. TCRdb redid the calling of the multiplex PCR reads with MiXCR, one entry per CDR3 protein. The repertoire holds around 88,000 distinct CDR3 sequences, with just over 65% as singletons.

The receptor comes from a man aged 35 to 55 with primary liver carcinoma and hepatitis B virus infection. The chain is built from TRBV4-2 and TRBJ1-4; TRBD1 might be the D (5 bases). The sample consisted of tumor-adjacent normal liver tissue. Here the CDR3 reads CASSQDTIRAKEKLFF. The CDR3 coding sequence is TGTGCCAGCAGCCAGGACACCATTCGGGCCAAAGAAAAACTGTTTTTT.